This T cell receptor (beta chain) comes out of a study of post-analysis software for immune sequencing data (dated by TCRdb to the mid-2010s). Concerning the study at large: Recorded disease courses included relapsing-remitting, secondary progressive and progressive-relapsing multiple sclerosis, with some patients lacking subtype annotation. The patient repertoires were compared against around eleven previously published healthy control repertoires obtained from donors aged 6 to 25 years. A subset of samples was prepared in parallel using single-end sample barcoding, then pooled and co-amplified after Illumina adapter ligation. Beyond this particular receptor, the publication reports: A few TRBV segments, including TRBV5-6, TRBV5-1 and TRBV20-1, were significantly more frequent in patients than controls. When samples were clustered directly using the F measure, samples prepared in the same batch co-clustered strongly, which prompted a batch-effect correction. The multiple sclerosis patient group was slightly younger than the control group. Significantly lower normalized Chao1 diversity was found in multiple sclerosis patients than in controls, suggesting substantial peripheral T-cell clonal expansion.

Looking up the germline V gene yields CDR1 ENHRY and CDR2 SYGVKD. V gives up 11 bases and J gives up 2 bases, and the segment between their germline ends measures 23 bases. Including the terminal cysteine and phenylalanine, the CDR3 comprises 16 residues. Only the CDR3 portion is preserved as DNA: 48 bases, with reading frame beginning at the first base. With respect to this clonotype: The antigen it binds to is not known. Base qualities are not provided; no much larger clone lies one nucleotide away.

The library was produced with PCR. The sequencer listed for this sample is Illumina HiSeq 2500. To reduce PCR and sequencing biases, unique molecular identifiers were built into the TCR beta cDNA libraries. Every 1 to 10 million input T cells yielded roughly 500,000 cDNA molecules, meaning each molecule approximated one T cell. The same protocol used for the earlier healthy control dataset was applied to prepare and sequence the patient libraries. Samples belonging to the same batch were prepared together, multiplexed and sequenced on a shared HiSeq lane. In the paper's pipeline: MIGEC handled the raw barcoded reads, throwing out single-read molecular identifier groups before consensus assembly and CDR3 extraction. VDJtools was used for post-analysis of the clonotype tables, with diversity normalized by down-sampling every dataset to the smallest sample size. To correct batch-related cross-sample contamination, repertoire overlap clustering matched CDR3 amino acid sequences but not nucleotide sequences. TCRdb itself trimmed the public reads at Q25 with fastp, ran MiXCR and retained productive beta chains. Rows matching on CDR3 protein sequence are summarized as one entry with the most common DNA and genes. The V and J calls reflect TCRdb's pipeline rather than the authors' work. The sample data list around 770,000 distinct CDR3 sequences, and 35% to 55% of these were observed just once. The ten largest clones capture 4% to 5% of the sample.

TCR beta repertoires were profiled from peripheral blood of approximately 13 young patients with multiple sclerosis to demonstrate the VDJtools post-analysis software. The multiple sclerosis patients were children and adolescents ranging in age from roughly 6 to 16 years. This chain joins TRBV10-3 to TRBJ2-3, with TRBD1 perhaps the D gene, on 6 matching bases. Material: blood. The TCR sequence derives from a girl aged 5-17 years with multiple sclerosis. The nucleotides read TGTGCCCACCATGGAGAAGGGGGTTACCACACAGATACGCAGTATTTT. Its translation is CAHHGEGGYHTDTQYF.